One sample yielded the 15 T cell receptor beta chains listed below, sequenced in a study of blood T cell repertoires in COVID-19. Sequenced by immunoSEQ multiplex PCR; TCRdb stores in-frame clones only, minus some. The sample yields tens of thousands of clones, about 76% seen once. The specimen was peripheral blood. These receptor sequences come from an elderly man with acute or convalescent COVID-19.

This chain uses TRBV11-3 with TRBJ2-1, with D possibly matching TRBD1 (6 bases). Germline loops: CDR1 SGHNT, CDR2 YENEEA. Trimming pared 2 bases from V and 10 bases from J, leaving 12 bases between. This CDR3 spans 13 amino acids. The chain's CDR3 is CASSLSGEREQFF. The CDR3 DNA is TGTGCCAGCAGCTTATCAGGGGAGCGCGAGCAGTTCTTC.

The chain employs TRBV5-1 and TRBJ1-5; no clear D gene. Trimming removed 0 bases from V and 7 bases from J, with 8 bases in between. The CDR3 covers 13 residues. Germline V CDR1 and CDR2: SGHRS, YFSETQ. The CDR3 region has the DNA TGCGCCAGCAGCTTGGTTCCGGGACAGCCCCAGCATTTT. Its translation is CASSLVPGQPQHF.

The V and J genes are TRBV18 and TRBJ2-5; TRBD1 is a possible D gene (5 bases). Deletions cut 6 bases from V and 4 bases from J, with 15 bases between. The CDR3 is made up of 14 amino acids. From germline, CDR1 is KGHSH and CDR2 LQKENI. The CDR3 region is CASSPKGVGETQYF. The CDR3 DNA follows: TGTGCCAGCTCCCCAAAAGGGGTTGGAGAGACCCAGTACTTC.

This clone appeared once. The genes are TRBV5-5 and TRBJ1-4; D is undetermined. Deletions cut 1 base from V and 2 bases from J, with 12 bases between. Looked up from germline, CDR1 is SGHKS and CDR2 is YYEKEE (reference sequence). The CDR3 has 16 amino acids. Written as DNA, the CDR3 is TGTGCCAGCAGCTTGAGGGTGGGAGCGACTAATGAAAAACTGTTTTTT. Protein sequence: CASSLRVGATNEKLFF. Based on the CDR3 plus reference TRBV5-5 and TRBJ1-4, the full variable domain is DAGVTQSPTHLIKTRGQQVTLRCSPISGHKSVSWYQQVLGQGPQFIFQYYEKEERGRGNFPDRFSARQFPNYSSELNVNALLLGDSALYLCASSLRVGATNEKLFFGSGTQLSVL.

This rearrangement joins TRBV2 to TRBJ2-6; 9 positions agree with TRBD1. V lost 7 bases and J lost 0; bases outside the gene matches: 13. The CDR3 runs 19 residues. Germline V gene data show CDR1 as SNHLY and CDR2 as FYNNEI. The CDR3 sequence: CASKVFIQGANSGANVLTF. The CDR3 DNA sequence: TGTGCCAGCAAAGTATTCATACAGGGGGCTAACTCTGGGGCCAACGTCCTGACTTTC.

The chain joins TRBV7-3 to TRBJ2-2; a weak D match, TRBD1 (6 bases). Trimming pared 4 bases from V and 5 bases from J, leaving 20 bases between. Germline V lookup: CDR1 SGHTA, CDR2 FQGTGA. The CDR3 length is 17 residues. The CDR3 region has the DNA TGTGCCAGCAGCTCTCAGGGGAAAGGCAGGTTAACCGGGGAGCTGTTTTTT. Translated: CASSSQGKGRLTGELFF.

The rearrangement links TRBV5-4 to TRBJ2-3; D is undetermined. Trimming removed 0 bases at V and 2 bases at J, with 13 bases between. Germline V lookup: CDR1 SGHNT, CDR2 YYREEE (reference sequence). The CDR3 is 16 residues long. The CDR3 region is CASSLGLSLPTDTQYF. The CDR3 coding sequence is TGTGCCAGCAGCTTGGGGCTTTCATTGCCCACAGATACGCAGTATTTT.

This chain links TRBV28 with TRBJ2-4, with D perhaps TRBD2 (5 bases). The CDR3 totals 14 residues. V was clipped by 6 bases and J by 0 bases, with 9 bases between them. From germline, CDR1 is MDHEN and CDR2 SYDVKM. DNA of the CDR3: TGTGCCAGCAGGGGGAGACGAGCCAAAAACATTCAGTACTTC. It translates to CASRGRRAKNIQYF.

The chain has TRBV3-1 (or the pseudogene TRBV3-2) and TRBJ2-2; 9 nucleotides agree with TRBD1. The germline CDR1 and CDR2 sequences are LGHDT and YNNKEL (reference sequence). The CDR3 extends over 15 amino acids. Trimming at V came to 6 bases and at J to 5 bases, leaving 7 bases not matched to a gene. The CDR3 loop reads CASRLQGAGTGELFF. The CDR3 DNA follows: TGTGCCAGCAGACTACAGGGGGCGGGGACCGGGGAGCTGTTTTTT.

This rearrangement joins TRBV5-1 to TRBJ2-1; maybe TRBD2 (5 bases). This CDR3 is 16 amino acids long. Trimming shortened V by 2 bases and J by 0 bases, and 12 bases separated the two germline ends. Germline V gives CDR1 SGHRS, CDR2 YFSETQ. CDR3 region: CASSFHSSSSYNEQFF. Here the CDR3 DNA reads TGCGCCAGCAGCTTCCACTCTAGCAGCTCCTACAATGAGCAGTTCTTC.

The gene calls are TRBV19 and TRBJ1-1, with TRBD1 as a possible D gene (5 bases). This CDR3 has 13 residues. Germline loops: CDR1 LNHDA, CDR2 SQIVND (reference sequence). V shed 3 bases and J shed 8 bases, with 13 bases lying between them. The CDR3 coding sequence is TGTGCCAGTAGTATTGGAACAGGATGGGAAGCTTTCTTT. It codes for CASSIGTGWEAFF.

This chain joins TRBV6-1 and TRBJ2-6; D is uncertain. The CDR3 covers 14 residues. V dropped 6 bases and J dropped 0 bases, with 6 bases sitting between them. The germline gives CDR1 MNHNS, CDR2 SASEGT. This CDR3 reads CASRPRSGANVLTF. CDR3 DNA: TGTGCCAGCAGACCGCGCTCTGGGGCCAACGTCCTGACTTTC.

The gene calls are TRBV19 and TRBJ2-5; 7 bases fit TRBD1. CDR3 length equals 14 residues. Germline V gene data show CDR1 as LNHDA and CDR2 as SQIVND (reference sequence). V dropped 3 bases and J dropped 5; count of bases not matched to a gene: 6. The DNA of the CDR3 is TGTGCCAGTAGTATTAAGGGGGCAGGGGAGACCCAGTACTTC. Amino acid sequence: CASSIKGAGETQYF.

The V gene is TRBV5-1, the J gene TRBJ1-1; D gene uncertain. The CDR3 consists of 14 residues. Trimming removed 0 bases from V and 1 base from J, with 7 bases in between. Germline V gene sequence: CDR1 SGHRS, CDR2 YFSETQ. The CDR3, as DNA: TGCGCCAGCAGCTTGGACAGCCAGAACACTGAAGCTTTCTTT. Its translation is CASSLDSQNTEAFF.

The rearrangement joins TRBV19 to TRBJ2-1, with 7 bases identical to TRBD1. Germline V CDR1 and CDR2: LNHDA, SQIVND (reference sequence). CDR3 length: 15 amino acids. The V segment lost 3 bases and the J segment 4 bases; nucleotides outside the gene matches: 6. CDR3 DNA sequence: TGTGCCAGTAGTATTTCGTCGGGACAGTACAATGAGCAGTTCTTC. This encodes CASSISSGQYNEQFF.